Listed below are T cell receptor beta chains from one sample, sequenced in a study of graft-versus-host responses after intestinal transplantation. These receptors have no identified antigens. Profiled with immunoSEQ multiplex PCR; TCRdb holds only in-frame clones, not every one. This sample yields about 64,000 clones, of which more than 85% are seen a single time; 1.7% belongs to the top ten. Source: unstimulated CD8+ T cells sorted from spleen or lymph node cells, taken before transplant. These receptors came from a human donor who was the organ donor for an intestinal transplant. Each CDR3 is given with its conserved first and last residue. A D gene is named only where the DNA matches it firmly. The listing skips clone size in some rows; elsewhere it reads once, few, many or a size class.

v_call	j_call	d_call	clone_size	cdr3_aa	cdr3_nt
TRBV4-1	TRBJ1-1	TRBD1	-	CASSRQQGTEAFF	TGCGCCAGCAGCCGCCAACAGGGGACTGAAGCTTTCTTT
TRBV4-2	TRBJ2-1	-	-	CASSQDPFPRNEQFF	TGTGCCAGCAGCCAAGACCCCTTTCCTCGGAATGAGCAGTTCTTC
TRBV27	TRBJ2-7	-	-	CASSFLTGSSYEQYF	TGTGCCAGCAGTTTTTTGACGGGGAGCTCCTACGAGCAGTACTTC
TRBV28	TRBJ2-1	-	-	CASSLPSYNEQFF	TGTGCCAGCAGTTTACCCAGCTACAATGAGCAGTTCTTC
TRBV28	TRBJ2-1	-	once	CASSFSGVSNEQFF	TGTGCCAGCAGTTTTTCAGGGGTCAGCAATGAGCAGTTCTTC
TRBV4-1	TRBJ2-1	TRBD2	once	CASSRCGTSGRVTYNEQFF	TGCGCCAGCAGCCGGTGTGGGACTAGCGGGAGGGTTACCTACAATGAGCAGTTCTTC
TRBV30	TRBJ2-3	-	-	CAWAASTEWQDTQYF	TGTGCCTGGGCTGCTTCGACAGAGTGGCAAGATACGCAGTATTTT
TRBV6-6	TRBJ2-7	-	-	CASSTAAGTVYYEQYF	TGTGCCAGCAGTACCGCCGCGGGGACAGTTTACTACGAGCAGTACTTC
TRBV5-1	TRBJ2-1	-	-	CASSRPTSRNEQFF	TGCGCCAGCAGCCGCCCCACCTCTCGGAATGAGCAGTTCTTC
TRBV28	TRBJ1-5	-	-	CASSLQGNQPQHF	TGTGCCAGCAGTTTACAGGGGAATCAGCCCCAGCATTTT
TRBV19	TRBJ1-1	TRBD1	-	CASSITLGQGGTEAFF	TGTGCCAGTAGTATTACCTTAGGACAGGGGGGCACTGAAGCTTTCTTT
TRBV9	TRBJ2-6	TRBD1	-	CASSATGTGDPGANVLTF	TGTGCCAGCAGCGCTACCGGGACAGGGGACCCTGGGGCCAACGTCCTGACTTTC
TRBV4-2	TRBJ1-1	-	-	CASSQDPLGNTEAFF	TGTGCCAGCAGCCAAGACCCCCTAGGGAACACTGAAGCTTTCTTT
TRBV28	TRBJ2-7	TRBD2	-	CASRPAGTSSYEQYF	TGTGCCAGCCGGCCCGCGGGGACTAGCTCCTACGAGCAGTACTTC
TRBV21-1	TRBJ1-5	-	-	CARKPGTGNRQQNQPQHF	TGTGCCAGGAAGCCCGGGACAGGGAACCGACAGCAGAATCAGCCCCAGCATTTT
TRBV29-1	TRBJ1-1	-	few	CSVGQAEAFF	TGCAGCGTTGGACAGGCTGAAGCTTTCTTT
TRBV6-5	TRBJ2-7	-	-	CASSYFFTEISYEQYF	TGTGCCAGCAGTTATTTCTTCACAGAAATTTCCTACGAGCAGTACTTC
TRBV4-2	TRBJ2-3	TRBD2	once	CASSRDGGAAVLTREADTQYF	TGTGCCAGCAGCCGAGACGGGGGGGCTGCCGTGCTTACACGCGAGGCAGATACGCAGTATTTT
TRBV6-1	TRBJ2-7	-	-	CASSVGVEQYF	TGTGCCAGCAGTGTAGGGGTCGAGCAGTACTTC
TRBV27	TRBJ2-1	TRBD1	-	CASSPRGQFYNEQFF	TGTGCCAGCAGTCCTAGGGGGCAGTTCTACAATGAGCAGTTCTTC
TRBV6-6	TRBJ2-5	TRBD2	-	CASRTSGRWETQYF	TGTGCCAGCCGGACTAGCGGGAGGTGGGAGACCCAGTACTTC
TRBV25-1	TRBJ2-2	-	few	CASSRHTGELFF	TGTGCCAGCAGTAGACATACCGGGGAGCTGTTTTTT
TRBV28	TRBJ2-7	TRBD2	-	CASSLSGYEQYF	TGTGCCAGCAGCCTTAGCGGGTACGAGCAGTACTTC
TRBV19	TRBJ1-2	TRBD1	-	CASSILGTGEVYTF	TGTGCCAGTAGTATATTGGGGACAGGGGAAGTCTACACCTTC
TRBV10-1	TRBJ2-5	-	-	CASRAVVNRRGTQYF	TGCGCCAGCAGGGCAGTGGTAAACAGGAGGGGGACCCAGTACTTC
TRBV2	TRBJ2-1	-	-	CASCAGPTYNEQFF	TGTGCCAGCTGCGCGGGACCTACCTACAATGAGCAGTTCTTC
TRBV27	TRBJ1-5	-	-	CASRRGSQPQHF	TGTGCCAGCAGGAGGGGGAGCCAGCCCCAGCATTTT
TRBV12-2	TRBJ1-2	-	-	CASRFPPGGTGLNYGYTF	TGTGCAAGTCGCTTCCCGCCGGGCGGGACAGGTCTCAACTATGGCTACACCTTC
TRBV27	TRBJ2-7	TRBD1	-	CASSLAGTGVFSYEQYF	TGTGCCAGCAGTCTAGCTGGGACAGGGGTTTTCTCCTACGAGCAGTACTTC
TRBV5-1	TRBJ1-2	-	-	CASSLRLPSVGYTF	TGCGCCAGCAGCTTAAGACTCCCCTCCGTGGGCTACACCTTC
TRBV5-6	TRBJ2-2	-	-	CASSLGLVAGELFF	TGTGCCAGCAGCTTGGGATTAGTCGCCGGGGAGCTGTTTTTT
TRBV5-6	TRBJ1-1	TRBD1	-	CASSHRTGAVEAFF	TGTGCCAGCAGCCATAGGACAGGGGCGGTTGAAGCTTTCTTT
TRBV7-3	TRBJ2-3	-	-	CASSLVAGTPDTQYF	TGTGCCAGCAGCTTAGTTGCGGGAACCCCAGATACGCAGTATTTT
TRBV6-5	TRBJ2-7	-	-	CASSYEAGVAYEQYF	TGTGCCAGCAGTTACGAGGCAGGGGTTGCCTACGAGCAGTACTTC
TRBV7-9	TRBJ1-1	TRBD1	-	CASSLQGGPEAFF	TGTGCCAGCAGCTTACAGGGGGGACCTGAAGCTTTCTTT
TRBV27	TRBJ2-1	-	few	CASSLYFGVYNEQFF	TGTGCCAGCAGTTTGTACTTCGGGGTCTACAATGAGCAGTTCTTC
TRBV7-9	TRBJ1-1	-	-	CASSPPKDSHTEAFF	TGTGCCAGCAGCCCGCCGAAGGACAGCCACACTGAAGCTTTCTTT
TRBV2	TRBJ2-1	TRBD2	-	CASSETSGSTHNEQFF	TGTGCCAGCAGTGAGACTAGCGGGAGCACCCACAATGAGCAGTTCTTC
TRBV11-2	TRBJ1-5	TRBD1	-	CASSSGQGPFNQPQHF	TGTGCCAGCAGCTCAGGACAGGGCCCCTTTAATCAGCCCCAGCATTTT
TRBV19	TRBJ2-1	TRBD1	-	CASNIQGHEQFF	TGTGCCAGTAATATACAGGGGCATGAGCAGTTCTTC
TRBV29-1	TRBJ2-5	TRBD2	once	CSVVVAGETQYF	TGCAGCGTTGTCGTAGCGGGAGAGACCCAGTACTTC
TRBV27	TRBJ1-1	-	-	CASSLGSEAFF	TGTGCCAGCAGTTTAGGGAGTGAAGCTTTCTTT
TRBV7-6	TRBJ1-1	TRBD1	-	CASSRDRGTEAFF	TGTGCCAGCAGCCGAGACAGGGGGACGGAAGCTTTCTTT
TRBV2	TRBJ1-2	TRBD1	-	CASSEERTGGGGYTF	TGTGCCAGCAGTGAAGAAAGGACAGGGGGCGGTGGCTACACCTTC
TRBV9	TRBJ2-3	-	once	CASSGESGDTQYF	TGTGCCAGCAGCGGAGAATCAGGGGATACGCAGTATTTT
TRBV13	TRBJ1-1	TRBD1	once	CASSGQGAENTEAFF	TGTGCCAGCAGCGGACAGGGGGCGGAGAACACTGAAGCTTTCTTT
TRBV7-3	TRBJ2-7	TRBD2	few	CASSLIGPAGVYEQYF	TGTGCCAGCAGCTTAATAGGGCCAGCGGGAGTCTACGAGCAGTACTTC
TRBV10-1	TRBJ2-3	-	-	CASSESPGGEGTDTQCF	TGCGCCAGCAGTGAGTCCCCGGGGGGCGAAGGCACAGATACGCAGTGTTTT
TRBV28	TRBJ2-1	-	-	CASSLSTNLPGDEQFF	TGTGCCAGCAGTTTATCAACTAACCTGCCGGGGGATGAGCAGTTCTTC